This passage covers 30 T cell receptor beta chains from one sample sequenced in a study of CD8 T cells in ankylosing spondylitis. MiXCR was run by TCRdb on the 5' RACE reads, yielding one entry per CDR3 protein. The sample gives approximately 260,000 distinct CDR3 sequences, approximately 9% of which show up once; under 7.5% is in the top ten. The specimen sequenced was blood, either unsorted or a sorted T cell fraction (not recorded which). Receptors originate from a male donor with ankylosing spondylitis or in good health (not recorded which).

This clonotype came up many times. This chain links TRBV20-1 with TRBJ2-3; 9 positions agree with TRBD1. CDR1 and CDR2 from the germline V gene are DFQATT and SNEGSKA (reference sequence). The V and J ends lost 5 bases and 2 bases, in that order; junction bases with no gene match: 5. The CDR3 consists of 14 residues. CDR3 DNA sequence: TGCAGTGCTGGGGGACAGGGCAACACAGATACGCAGTATTTT. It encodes CSAGGQGNTDTQYF.

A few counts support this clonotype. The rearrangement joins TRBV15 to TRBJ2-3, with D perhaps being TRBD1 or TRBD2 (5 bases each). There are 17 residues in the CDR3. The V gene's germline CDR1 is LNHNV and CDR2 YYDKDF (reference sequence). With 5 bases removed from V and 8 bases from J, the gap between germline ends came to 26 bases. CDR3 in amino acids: CATSGLGFGTDKGTQYF. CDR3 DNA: TGTGCCACCAGCGGCCTCGGATTTGGGACGGACAAGGGTACGCAGTATTTT.

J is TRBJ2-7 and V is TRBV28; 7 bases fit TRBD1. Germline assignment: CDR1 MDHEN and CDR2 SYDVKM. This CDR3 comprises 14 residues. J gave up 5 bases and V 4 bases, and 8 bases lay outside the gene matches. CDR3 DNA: TGTGCCAGCAGTTCTACAGGGGTCGGGGACGAGCAGTACTTC. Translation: CASSSTGVGDEQYF.

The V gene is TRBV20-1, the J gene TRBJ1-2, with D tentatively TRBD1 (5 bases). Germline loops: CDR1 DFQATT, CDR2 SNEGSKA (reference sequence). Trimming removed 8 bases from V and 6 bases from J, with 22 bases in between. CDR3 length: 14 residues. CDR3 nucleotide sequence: TGCAGTCCTACTCAGGGAGGGGAGATGGATGGCTACACCTTC. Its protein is CSPTQGGEMDGYTF.

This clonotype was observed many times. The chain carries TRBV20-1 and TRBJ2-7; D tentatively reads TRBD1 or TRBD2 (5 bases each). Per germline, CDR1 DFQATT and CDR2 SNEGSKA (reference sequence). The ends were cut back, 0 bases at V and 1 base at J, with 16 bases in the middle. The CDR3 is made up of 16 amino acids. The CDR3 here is CSARDQGALGSYEQYF. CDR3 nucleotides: TGCAGTGCTAGAGACCAGGGAGCCCTTGGGTCCTACGAGCAGTACTTC.

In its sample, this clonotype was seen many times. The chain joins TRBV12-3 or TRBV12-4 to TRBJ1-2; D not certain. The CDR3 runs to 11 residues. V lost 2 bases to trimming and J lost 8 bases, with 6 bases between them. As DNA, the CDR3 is TGTGCCAGCAGTTTACAGCAGGGCTACACCTTC. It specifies CASSLQQGYTF.

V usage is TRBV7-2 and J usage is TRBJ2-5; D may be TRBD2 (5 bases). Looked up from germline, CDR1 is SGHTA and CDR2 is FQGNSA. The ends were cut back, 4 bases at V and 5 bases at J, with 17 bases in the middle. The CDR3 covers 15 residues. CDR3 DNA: TGTGCCAGCAGCTCGCTTACGGGGTCGCGGGAGACCCAGTACTTC. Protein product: CASSSLTGSRETQYF.

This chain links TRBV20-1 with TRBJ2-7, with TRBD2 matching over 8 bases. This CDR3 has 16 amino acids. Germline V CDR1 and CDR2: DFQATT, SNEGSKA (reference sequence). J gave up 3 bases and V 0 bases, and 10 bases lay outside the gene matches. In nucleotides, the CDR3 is TGCAGTGCTAGAGACGTGGACGGGAGGGCCAGCTACGAGCAGTACTTC. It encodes CSARDVDGRASYEQYF.

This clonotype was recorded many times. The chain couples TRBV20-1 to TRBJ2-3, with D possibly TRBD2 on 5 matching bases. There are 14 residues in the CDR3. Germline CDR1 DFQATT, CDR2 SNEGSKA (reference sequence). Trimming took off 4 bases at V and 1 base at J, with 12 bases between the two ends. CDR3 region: CSATHGAGTDTQYF. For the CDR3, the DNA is TGCAGTGCTACCCACGGAGCGGGCACAGATACGCAGTATTTT.

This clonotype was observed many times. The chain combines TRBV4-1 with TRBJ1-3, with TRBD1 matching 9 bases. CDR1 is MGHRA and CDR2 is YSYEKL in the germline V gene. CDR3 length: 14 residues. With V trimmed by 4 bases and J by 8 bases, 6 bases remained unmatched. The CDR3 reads CASSRRTGEDTIYF. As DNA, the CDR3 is TGCGCCAGCAGCCGCCGGACAGGGGAGGACACCATATATTTT.

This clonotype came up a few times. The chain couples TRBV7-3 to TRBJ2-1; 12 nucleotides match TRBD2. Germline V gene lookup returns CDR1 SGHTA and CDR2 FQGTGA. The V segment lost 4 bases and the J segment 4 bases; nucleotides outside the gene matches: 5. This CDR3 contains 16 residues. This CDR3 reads CASSSLAGGPYNEQFF. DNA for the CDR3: TGTGCCAGCAGCTCCCTAGCGGGGGGGCCTTACAATGAGCAGTTCTTC.

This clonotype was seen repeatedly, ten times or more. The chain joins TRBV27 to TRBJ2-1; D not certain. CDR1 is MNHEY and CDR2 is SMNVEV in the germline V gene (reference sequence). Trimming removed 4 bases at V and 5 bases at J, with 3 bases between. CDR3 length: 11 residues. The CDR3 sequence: CASSSHNEQFF. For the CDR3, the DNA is TGTGCCAGCAGTTCCCACAATGAGCAGTTCTTC.

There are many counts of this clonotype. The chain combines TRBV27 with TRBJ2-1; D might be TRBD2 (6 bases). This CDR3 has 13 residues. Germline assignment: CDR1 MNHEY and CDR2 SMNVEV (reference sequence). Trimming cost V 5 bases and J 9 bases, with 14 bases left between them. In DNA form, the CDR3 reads TGTGCCAGCAGTCGGACTAATTGGGGTGAGCAGTTCTTC. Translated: CASSRTNWGEQFF.

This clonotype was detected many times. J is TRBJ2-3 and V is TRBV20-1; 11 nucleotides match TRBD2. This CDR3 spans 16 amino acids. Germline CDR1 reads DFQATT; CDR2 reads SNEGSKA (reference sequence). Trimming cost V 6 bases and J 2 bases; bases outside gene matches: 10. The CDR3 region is CSAAPLAGGTTDTQYF. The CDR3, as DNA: TGCAGTGCGGCTCCTCTAGCGGGGGGCACCACAGATACGCAGTATTTT.

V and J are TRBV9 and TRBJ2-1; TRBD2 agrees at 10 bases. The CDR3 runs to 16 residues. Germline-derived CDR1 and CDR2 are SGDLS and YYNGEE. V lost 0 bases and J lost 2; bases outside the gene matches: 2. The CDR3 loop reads CASSVGLAGAYNEQFF. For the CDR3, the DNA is TGTGCCAGCAGCGTAGGGCTAGCGGGAGCCTACAATGAGCAGTTCTTC.

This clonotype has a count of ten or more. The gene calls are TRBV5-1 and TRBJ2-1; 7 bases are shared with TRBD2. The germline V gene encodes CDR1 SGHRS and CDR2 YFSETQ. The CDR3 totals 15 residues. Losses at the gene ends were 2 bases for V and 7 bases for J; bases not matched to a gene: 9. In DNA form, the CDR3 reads TGCGCCAGCAGCTTATTCACTAGCGTGATGAATGAGCAGTTCTTC. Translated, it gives CASSLFTSVMNEQFF.

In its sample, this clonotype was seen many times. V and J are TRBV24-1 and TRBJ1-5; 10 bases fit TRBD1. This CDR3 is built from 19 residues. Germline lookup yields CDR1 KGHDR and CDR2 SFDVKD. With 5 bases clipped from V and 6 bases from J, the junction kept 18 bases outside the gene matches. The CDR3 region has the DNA TGTGCCACCAGTGGTTGGTCGGGACAGGGGTTAGTGGCTAGTCAGCCCCAGCATTTT. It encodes CATSGWSGQGLVASQPQHF.

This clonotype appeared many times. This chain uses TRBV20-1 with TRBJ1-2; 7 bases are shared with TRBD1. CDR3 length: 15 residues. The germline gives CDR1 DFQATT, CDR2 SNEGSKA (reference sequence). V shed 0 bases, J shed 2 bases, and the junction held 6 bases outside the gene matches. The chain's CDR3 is CSARETDRPNYGYTF. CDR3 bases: TGCAGTGCTAGAGAGACGGACAGGCCAAACTATGGCTACACCTTC.

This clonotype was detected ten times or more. The CDR3 DNA reads TGTGCCAGCAGCTTGGTGGGTGCCGATACGCAGTATTTT. Translation: CASSLVGADTQYF. The chain combines TRBV7-3 with TRBJ2-3; D remains ambiguous. The CDR3 has 13 amino acids. The germline gives CDR1 SGHTA, CDR2 FQGTGA. V lost 3 bases and J lost 6, with 10 bases in between.

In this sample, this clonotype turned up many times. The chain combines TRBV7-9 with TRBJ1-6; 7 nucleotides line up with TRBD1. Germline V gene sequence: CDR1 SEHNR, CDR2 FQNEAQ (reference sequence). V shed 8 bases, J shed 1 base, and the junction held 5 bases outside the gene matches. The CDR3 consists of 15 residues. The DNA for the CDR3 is TGTGCCAGCGGGGGACAGTTATCCTATAATTCACCCCTCCACTTT. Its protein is CASGGQLSYNSPLHF. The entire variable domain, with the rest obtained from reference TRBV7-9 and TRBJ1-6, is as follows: DTGVSQNPRHKITKRGQNVTFRCDPISEHNRLYWYRQTLGQGPEFLTYFQNEAQLEKSRLLSDRFSAERPKGSFSTLEIQRTEQGDSAMYLCASGGQLSYNSPLHFGNGTRLTVT.

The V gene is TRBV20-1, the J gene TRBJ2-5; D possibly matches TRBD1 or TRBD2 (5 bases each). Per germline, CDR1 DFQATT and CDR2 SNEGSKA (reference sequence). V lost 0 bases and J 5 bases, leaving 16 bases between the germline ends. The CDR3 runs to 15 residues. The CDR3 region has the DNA TGCAGTGCTAGAGAGGGAGCCAGGGACCCGGAGACCCAGTACTTC. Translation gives CSAREGARDPETQYF.

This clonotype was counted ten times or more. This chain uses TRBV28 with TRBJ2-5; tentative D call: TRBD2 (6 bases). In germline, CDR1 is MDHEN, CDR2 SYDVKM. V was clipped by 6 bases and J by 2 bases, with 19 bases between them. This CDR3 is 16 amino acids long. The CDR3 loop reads CASSFVGEAAQETQYF. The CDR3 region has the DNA TGTGCCAGCAGCTTCGTAGGGGAGGCCGCACAAGAGACCCAGTACTTC.

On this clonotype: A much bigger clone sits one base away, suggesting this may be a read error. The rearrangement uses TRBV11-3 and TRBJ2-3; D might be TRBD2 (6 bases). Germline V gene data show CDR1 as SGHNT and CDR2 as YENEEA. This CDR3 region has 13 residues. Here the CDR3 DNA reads TGTGCCAGCAGCCGGGACTCCTCAGATGCGCAGTATTTT. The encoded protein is CASSRDSSDAQYF.

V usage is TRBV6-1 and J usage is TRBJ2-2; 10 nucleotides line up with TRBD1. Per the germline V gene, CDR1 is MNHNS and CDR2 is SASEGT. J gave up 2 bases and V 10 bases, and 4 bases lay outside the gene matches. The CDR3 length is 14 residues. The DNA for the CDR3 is TGTGCCACCTGGGACAGGGGAAACACCGGGGAGCTGTTTTTT. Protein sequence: CATWDRGNTGELFF.

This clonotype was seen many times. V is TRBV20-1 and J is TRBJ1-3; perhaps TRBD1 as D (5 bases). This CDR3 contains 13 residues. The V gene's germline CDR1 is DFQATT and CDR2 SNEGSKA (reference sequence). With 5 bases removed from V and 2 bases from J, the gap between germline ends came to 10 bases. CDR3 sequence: CSAGEGPGNTIYF. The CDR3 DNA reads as TGCAGTGCTGGGGAGGGACCTGGAAACACCATATATTTT.

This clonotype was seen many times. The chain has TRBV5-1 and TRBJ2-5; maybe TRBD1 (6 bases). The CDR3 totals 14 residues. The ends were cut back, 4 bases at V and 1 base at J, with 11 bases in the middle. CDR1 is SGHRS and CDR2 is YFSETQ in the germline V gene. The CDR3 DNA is TGCGCCAGCAGCGGGGGCTACTCCCAAGAGACCCAGTACTTC. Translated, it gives CASSGGYSQETQYF.

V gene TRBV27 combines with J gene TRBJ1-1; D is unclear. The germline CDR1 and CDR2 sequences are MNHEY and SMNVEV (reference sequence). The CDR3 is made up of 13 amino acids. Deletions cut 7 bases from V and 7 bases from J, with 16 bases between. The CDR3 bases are TGTGCCAGCACCCCGATGGACCCCTTTGAAGCTTTCTTT. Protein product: CASTPMDPFEAFF.

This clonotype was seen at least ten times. CDR3 nucleotides: TGTGCCAGCAGCGCTGGGGGCCGCACAGATACGCAGTATTTT. Translating it yields CASSAGGRTDTQYF. V and J are TRBV9 and TRBJ2-3; possible D gene TRBD1, 6 bases. This CDR3 contains 14 residues. V shed 3 bases and J shed 1 base, with 9 bases lying between them. Germline-derived CDR1 and CDR2 are SGDLS and YYNGEE.

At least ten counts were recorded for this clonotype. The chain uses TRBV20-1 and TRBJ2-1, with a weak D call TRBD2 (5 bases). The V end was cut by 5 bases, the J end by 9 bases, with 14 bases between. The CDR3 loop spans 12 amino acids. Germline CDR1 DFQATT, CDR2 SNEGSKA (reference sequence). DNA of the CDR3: TGCAGTGCTTCGGTAAGAGGGAGTGAGCAGTTCTTC. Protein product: CSASVRGSEQFF.

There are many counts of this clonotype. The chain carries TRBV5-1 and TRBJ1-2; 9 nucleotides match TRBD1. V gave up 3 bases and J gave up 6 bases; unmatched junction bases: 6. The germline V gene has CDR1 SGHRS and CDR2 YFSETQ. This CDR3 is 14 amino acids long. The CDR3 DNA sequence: TGCGCCAGCAGCTACCCCGACAGGGGGGATGGCTACACCTTC. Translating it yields CASSYPDRGDGYTF.